The 13 T cell receptor beta chains below were found in one sample sequenced in a study of T-cell memory formation after mild COVID-19. TCRdb processed the 5' RACE reads anew with MiXCR; each CDR3 protein has one entry. The sample has approximately 210,000 distinct CDR3 sequences, 10% to 13% seen once. Source material: PBMCs or a T cell subset sorted from them (not recorded which). All receptors come from a man aged 18 to 29 who had mild COVID-19 (a few samples of this study predate the infection). Cell type and time point are not known.

There are a few counts of this clonotype. The V and J genes are TRBV11-2 and TRBJ2-1; the match to TRBD2 covers 15 bases. Germline V gives CDR1 SGHAT, CDR2 FQNNGV. V lost 0 bases and J lost 6; bases outside the gene matches: 0. The CDR3 is 16 amino acids. Here the CDR3 DNA reads TGTGCCAGCAGCTTAGAGGGACTAGCGGGGGGCAATGAGCAGTTCTTC. Encoded protein: CASSLEGLAGGNEQFF.

This clonotype was detected a few times. V is TRBV20-1 and J is TRBJ2-7; TRBD1 matches 7 bases. Trimming cost V 3 bases and J 3 bases; bases outside gene matches: 8. CDR1 and CDR2 from the germline V gene are DFQATT and SNEGSKA (reference sequence). This CDR3 contains 14 residues. The CDR3 reads CSARTTGSLYEQYF. CDR3 DNA: TGCAGTGCTAGGACGACAGGGTCCCTCTACGAGCAGTACTTC.

The rearrangement links TRBV6-1 to TRBJ1-6, with a weak D call TRBD1 (5 bases). The CDR3 has 16 residues. The germline V gene encodes CDR1 MNHNS and CDR2 SASEGT. Trimming removed 3 bases from V and 10 bases from J, with 19 bases in between. The CDR3 protein is CASSDDVTAPRSPLHF. The CDR3 region has the DNA TGTGCCAGCAGTGATGACGTGACAGCCCCTAGGTCACCCCTCCACTTT.

The rearrangement joins TRBV9 to TRBJ1-4, with D unclear. CDR1 and CDR2 (germline): SGDLS, YYNGEE. The CDR3 contains 16 residues. Trimming took 0 bases from V and 0 from J, leaving 9 bases between them. CDR3 region: CASSVDYSATNEKLFF. The DNA for the CDR3 is TGTGCCAGCAGCGTAGACTACTCAGCAACTAATGAAAAACTGTTTTTT.

This clonotype turned up a few times. This chain joins TRBV14 and TRBJ2-3, with 9 nucleotides matching TRBD1. Germline V CDR1 and CDR2: SGHDN, FVKESK. This CDR3 contains 16 residues. V lost 5 bases, J lost 0 bases, and 6 bases stayed unmatched. Here the CDR3 reads CASSSGQGRSTDTQYF. Here the CDR3 DNA reads TGTGCCAGCAGCTCGGGACAGGGACGCAGCACAGATACGCAGTATTTT. Full variable domain (rest looked up from reference TRBV14 and TRBJ2-3): EAGVTQFPSHSVIEKGQTVTLRCDPISGHDNLYWYRRVMGKEIKFLLHFVKESKQDESGMPNNRFLAERTGGTYSTLKVQPAELEDSGVYFCASSSGQGRSTDTQYFGPGTRLTVL.

This clonotype has a handful of counts. V is TRBV7-3 and J is TRBJ2-7; 9 nucleotides align to TRBD1. The CDR3 sequence is 13 residues long. Losses at the gene ends were 5 bases for V and 8 bases for J; bases not matched to a gene: 7. Germline V gene lookup returns CDR1 SGHTA and CDR2 FQGTGA. CDR3 coding DNA: TGTGCCAGCAGCGAACAGGACAGGGGCCAGCAGTACTTC. Residues: CASSEQDRGQQYF. Using reference TRBV7-3 and TRBJ2-7 for the parts outside the CDR3, the full variable domain is GAGVSQTPSNKVTEKGKYVELRCDPISGHTALYWYRQSLGQGPEFLIYFQGTGAADDSGLPNDRFFAVRPEGSVSTLKIQRTERGDSAVYLCASSEQDRGQQYFGPGTRLTVT.

This clonotype came up many times. The V call is TRBV12-3 or TRBV12-4, the J call TRBJ1-5; the D is unclear. V lost 5 bases to trimming and J lost 5 bases, with 13 bases between them. The CDR3 covers 14 residues. The CDR3 is CASSPLQADQPQHF. The CDR3, as DNA: TGTGCCAGCAGTCCCCTCCAGGCAGATCAGCCCCAGCATTTT.

The J gene is TRBJ2-7, the V gene TRBV7-2; D is tentatively TRBD1 or TRBD2 (5 bases each). Germline V CDR1 and CDR2: SGHTA, FQGNSA. CDR3 length: 11 residues. Between the trimmed V and J ends, which lost 6 bases and 2 bases, there was a span of 5 bases. The CDR3 sequence: CASRGAYEQYF. The CDR3 bases are TGTGCCAGCAGGGGGGCCTACGAGCAGTACTTC.

The J gene is TRBJ2-3, the V gene TRBV11-2; TRBD2 matches at 8 bases. There are 14 residues in the CDR3. V lost 0 bases to trimming and J lost 6 bases; unmatched junction nucleotides: 2. CDR1 SGHAT and CDR2 FQNNGV come from the germline V gene. The CDR3 sequence is CASSLDPGGDTQYF. In DNA form, the CDR3 reads TGTGCCAGCAGCTTAGATCCGGGGGGGGATACGCAGTATTTT.

This clonotype has a single count. DNA of the CDR3: TGTGCCAGCAGCCAAGATGGAGGGGGAGTAAACACCATATATTTT. The encoded protein is CASSQDGGGVNTIYF. The V call is TRBV4-2, the J call TRBJ1-3; a weak D match, TRBD1 (6 bases). The CDR3 has 15 residues. Trimming left V 0 bases short and J 6 bases short, with 12 bases between. Germline V gene data show CDR1 as LGHNA and CDR2 as YNFKEQ.

This clonotype was seen a handful of times. This sequence joins TRBV28 and TRBJ1-1; D remains ambiguous. Trimming shortened V by 7 bases and J by 6 bases, and 9 bases separated the two germline ends. CDR3 size: 11 residues. Germline-derived CDR1 and CDR2 are MDHEN and SYDVKM. CDR3 amino acids: CASTLFSEAFF. The CDR3 DNA sequence: TGTGCCAGCACCCTCTTCTCTGAAGCTTTCTTT.

This clonotype was seen more than once but under ten times. This rearrangement joins TRBV10-3 to TRBJ1-5; D is perhaps TRBD1 (6 bases). There are 12 residues in the CDR3. Germline V gene data show CDR1 as ENHRY and CDR2 as SYGVKD. In nucleotides, the CDR3 is TGTGCAGTTCAGGGGAGCAATCAGCCCCAGCATTTT. Its protein product is CAVQGSNQPQHF.

This clonotype was seen a few times. V and J are TRBV7-3 and TRBJ2-1; tentatively, D is TRBD2 (6 bases). CDR1 SGHTA and CDR2 FQGTGA come from the germline V gene. V was clipped by 2 bases and J by 12 bases, with 8 bases between them. There are 11 residues in the CDR3. For the CDR3, the DNA is TGTGCCAGCAGCTTAGCGGGGACGCAGTTCTTC. Translating it yields CASSLAGTQFF. Full variable domain (missing parts from reference TRBV7-3 and TRBJ2-1): GAGVSQTPSNKVTEKGKYVELRCDPISGHTALYWYRQSLGQGPEFLIYFQGTGAADDSGLPNDRFFAVRPEGSVSTLKIQRTERGDSAVYLCASSLAGTQFFGPGTRLTVL.